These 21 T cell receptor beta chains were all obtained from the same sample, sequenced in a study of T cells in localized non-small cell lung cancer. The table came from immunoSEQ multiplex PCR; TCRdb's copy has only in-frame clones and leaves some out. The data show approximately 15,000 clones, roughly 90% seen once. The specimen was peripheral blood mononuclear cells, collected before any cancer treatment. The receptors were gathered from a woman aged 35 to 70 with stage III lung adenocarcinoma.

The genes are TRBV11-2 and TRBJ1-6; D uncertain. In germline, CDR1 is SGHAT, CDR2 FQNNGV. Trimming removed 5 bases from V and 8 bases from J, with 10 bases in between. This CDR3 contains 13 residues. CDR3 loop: CASSLYGDSPLHF. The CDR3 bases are TGTGCCAGCAGCCTTTACGGGGATTCACCCCTCCACTTT.

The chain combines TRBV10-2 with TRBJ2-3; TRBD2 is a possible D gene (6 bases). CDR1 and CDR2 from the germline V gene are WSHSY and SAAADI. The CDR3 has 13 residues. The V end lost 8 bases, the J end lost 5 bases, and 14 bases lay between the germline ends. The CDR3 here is CASRSGFIDTQYF. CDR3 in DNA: TGCGCCAGCCGAAGCGGGTTCATAGATACGCAGTATTTT.

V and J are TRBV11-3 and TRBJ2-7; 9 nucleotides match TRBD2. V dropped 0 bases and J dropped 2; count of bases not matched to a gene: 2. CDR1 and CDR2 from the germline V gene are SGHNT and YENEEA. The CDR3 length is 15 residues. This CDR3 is CASSLEGLATYEQYF. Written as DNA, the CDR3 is TGTGCCAGCAGCTTAGAGGGACTAGCAACCTACGAGCAGTACTTC.

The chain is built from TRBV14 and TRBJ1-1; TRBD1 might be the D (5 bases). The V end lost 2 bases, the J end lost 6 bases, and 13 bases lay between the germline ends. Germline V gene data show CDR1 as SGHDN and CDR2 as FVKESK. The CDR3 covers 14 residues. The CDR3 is CASSQSGGGAEAFF. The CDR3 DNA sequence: TGTGCCAGCAGCCAAAGTGGGGGAGGAGCTGAAGCTTTCTTT.

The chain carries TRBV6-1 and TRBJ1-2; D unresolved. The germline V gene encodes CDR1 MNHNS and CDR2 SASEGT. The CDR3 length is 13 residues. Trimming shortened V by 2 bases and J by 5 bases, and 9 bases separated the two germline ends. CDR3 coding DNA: TGTGCCAGCAGTGAAAGACGTCGGTATGGCTACACCTTC. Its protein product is CASSERRRYGYTF.

The CDR3 loop is CASSVDSNYGYTF. The CDR3 DNA follows: TGTGCCAGCAGCGTAGACAGTAACTATGGCTACACCTTC. V and J are TRBV9 and TRBJ1-2; D unresolved. V lost 0 bases to trimming and J lost 1 base, with 4 bases between them. Per germline, CDR1 SGDLS and CDR2 YYNGEE. CDR3 size: 13 residues.

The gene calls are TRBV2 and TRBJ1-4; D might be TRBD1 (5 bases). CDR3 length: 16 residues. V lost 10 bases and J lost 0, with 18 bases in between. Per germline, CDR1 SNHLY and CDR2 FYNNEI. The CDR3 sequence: CATYPAGSATNEKLFF. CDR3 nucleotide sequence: TGTGCCACCTACCCCGCAGGGAGTGCAACTAATGAAAAACTGTTTTTT.

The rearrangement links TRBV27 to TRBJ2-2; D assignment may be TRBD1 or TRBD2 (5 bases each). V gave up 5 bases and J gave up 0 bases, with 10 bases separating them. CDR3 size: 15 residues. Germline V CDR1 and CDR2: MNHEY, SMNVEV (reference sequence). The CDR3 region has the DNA TGTGCCAGCAGTAGACGGGGCACGAACACCGGGGAGCTGTTTTTT. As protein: CASSRRGTNTGELFF.

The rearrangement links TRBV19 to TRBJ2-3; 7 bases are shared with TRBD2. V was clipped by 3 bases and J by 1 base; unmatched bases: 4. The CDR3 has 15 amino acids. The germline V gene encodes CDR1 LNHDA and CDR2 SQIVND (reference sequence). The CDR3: CASSIGLAGTDTQYF. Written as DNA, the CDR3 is TGTGCCAGTAGTATCGGTCTAGCGGGCACAGATACGCAGTATTTT. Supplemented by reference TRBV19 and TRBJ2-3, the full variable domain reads DGGITQSPKYLFRKEGQNVTLSCEQNLNHDAMYWYRQDPGQGLRLIYYSQIVNDFQKGDIAEGYSVSREKKESFPLTVTSAQKNPTAFYLCASSIGLAGTDTQYFGPGTRLTVL.

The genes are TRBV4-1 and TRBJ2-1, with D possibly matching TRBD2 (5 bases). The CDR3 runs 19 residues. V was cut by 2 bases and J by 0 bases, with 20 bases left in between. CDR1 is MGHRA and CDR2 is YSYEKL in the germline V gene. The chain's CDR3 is CASSQHDGGSSLSYNEQFF. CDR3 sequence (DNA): TGCGCCAGCAGCCAACACGACGGAGGTTCGTCCCTCTCCTACAATGAGCAGTTCTTC.

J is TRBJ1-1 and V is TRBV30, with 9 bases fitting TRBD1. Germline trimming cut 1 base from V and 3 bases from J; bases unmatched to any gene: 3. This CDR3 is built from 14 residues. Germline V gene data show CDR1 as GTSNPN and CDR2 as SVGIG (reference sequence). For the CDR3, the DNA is TGTGCCTGGAGTGGGGGACAGGGAGACACTGAAGCTTTCTTT. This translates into CAWSGGQGDTEAFF.

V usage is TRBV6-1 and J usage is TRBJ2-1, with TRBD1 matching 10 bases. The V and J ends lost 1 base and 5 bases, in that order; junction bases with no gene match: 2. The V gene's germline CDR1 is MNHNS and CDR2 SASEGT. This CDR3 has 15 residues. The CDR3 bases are TGTGCCAGCAGTGAAGGGACAGGGGGACACAATGAGCAGTTCTTC. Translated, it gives CASSEGTGGHNEQFF.

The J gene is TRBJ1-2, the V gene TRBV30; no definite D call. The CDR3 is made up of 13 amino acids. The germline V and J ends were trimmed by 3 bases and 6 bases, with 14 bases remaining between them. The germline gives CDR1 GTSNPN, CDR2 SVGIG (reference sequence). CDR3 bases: TGTGCCTGGAGAATGGTTGACGCGGATGGCTACACCTTC. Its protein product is CAWRMVDADGYTF.

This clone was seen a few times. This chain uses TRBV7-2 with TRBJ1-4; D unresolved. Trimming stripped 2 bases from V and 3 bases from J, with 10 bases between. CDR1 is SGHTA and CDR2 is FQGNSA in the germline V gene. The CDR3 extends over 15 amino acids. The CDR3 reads CASSLTGRPNEKLFF. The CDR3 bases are TGTGCCAGCAGCTTAACGGGCCGGCCTAATGAAAAACTGTTTTTT. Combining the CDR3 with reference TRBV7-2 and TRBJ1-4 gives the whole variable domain GAGVSQSPSNKVTEKGKDVELRCDPISGHTALYWYRQSLGQGLEFLIYFQGNSAPDKSGLPSDRFSAERTGGSVSTLTIQRTQQEDSAVYLCASSLTGRPNEKLFFGSGTQLSVL.

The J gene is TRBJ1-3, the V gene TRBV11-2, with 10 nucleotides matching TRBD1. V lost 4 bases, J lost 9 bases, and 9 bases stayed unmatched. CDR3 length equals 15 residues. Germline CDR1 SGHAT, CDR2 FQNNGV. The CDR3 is CASSSGDRGFGTIYF. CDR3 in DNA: TGTGCCAGCAGCTCCGGGGACAGGGGTTTTGGCACCATATATTTT.

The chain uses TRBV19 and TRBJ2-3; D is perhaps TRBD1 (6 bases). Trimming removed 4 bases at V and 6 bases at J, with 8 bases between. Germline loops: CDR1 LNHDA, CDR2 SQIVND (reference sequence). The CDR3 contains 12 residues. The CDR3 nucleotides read TGTGCCAGTAGTACTACAGGGGATACGCAGTATTTT. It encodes CASSTTGDTQYF.

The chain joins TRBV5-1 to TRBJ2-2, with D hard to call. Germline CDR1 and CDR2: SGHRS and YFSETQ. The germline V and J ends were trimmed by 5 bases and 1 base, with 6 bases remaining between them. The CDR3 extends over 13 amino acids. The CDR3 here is CASRARNTGELFF. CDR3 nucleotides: TGCGCCAGCAGGGCTAGGAACACCGGGGAGCTGTTTTTT.

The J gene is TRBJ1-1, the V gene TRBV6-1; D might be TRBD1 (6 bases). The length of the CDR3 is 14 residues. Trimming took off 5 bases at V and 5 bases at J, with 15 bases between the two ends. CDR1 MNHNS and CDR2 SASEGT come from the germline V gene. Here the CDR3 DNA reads TGTGCCAGCAGTTCCCAGGGGAGGGATACTGAAGCTTTCTTT. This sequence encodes CASSSQGRDTEAFF.

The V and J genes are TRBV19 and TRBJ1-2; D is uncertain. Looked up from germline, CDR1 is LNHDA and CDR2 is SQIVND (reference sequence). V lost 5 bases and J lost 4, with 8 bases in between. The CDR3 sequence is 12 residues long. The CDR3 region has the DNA TGTGCCAGTAGTCACACAGCCTATGGCTACACCTTC. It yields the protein CASSHTAYGYTF.

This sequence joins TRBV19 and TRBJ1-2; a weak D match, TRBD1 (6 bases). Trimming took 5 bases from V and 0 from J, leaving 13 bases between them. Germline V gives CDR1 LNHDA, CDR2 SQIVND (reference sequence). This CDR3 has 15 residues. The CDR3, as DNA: TGTGCCAGTAGTCCCTCCGGACAGACTAACTATGGCTACACCTTC. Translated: CASSPSGQTNYGYTF.

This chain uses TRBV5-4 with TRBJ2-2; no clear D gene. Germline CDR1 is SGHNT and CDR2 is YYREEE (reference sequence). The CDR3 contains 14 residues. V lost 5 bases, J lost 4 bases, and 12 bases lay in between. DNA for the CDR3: TGTGCCAGCAGTTATGGAAGGTCCACCGGGGAGCTGTTTTTT. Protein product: CASSYGRSTGELFF.